This entry lists 3 T cell receptor beta chains sequenced from one sample in a study of early T cells in non-severe SARS-CoV-2 infection. TCRdb reanalysed the 5' RACE reads using MiXCR and keeps one entry per CDR3 protein. The sample has about 110,000 distinct CDR3 sequences, around 10% seen once. Specimen: whole blood. The receptors shown here come from an adult who was a healthcare worker with PCR-confirmed SARS-CoV-2 infection or an uninfected control (not recorded which).

This clonotype was observed a handful of times. V and J are TRBV18 and TRBJ1-4; TRBD1 might be the D (6 bases). Looked up from germline, CDR1 is KGHSH and CDR2 is LQKENI. Trimming took off 4 bases at V and 0 bases at J, with 12 bases between the two ends. This CDR3 spans 16 amino acids. As DNA, the CDR3 is TGTGCCAGCTCACAAGACAGGATCACAACTAATGAAAAACTGTTTTTT. Translated: CASSQDRITTNEKLFF.

This clonotype has at least ten counts. The V gene is TRBV20-1, the J gene TRBJ2-2, with 8 bases matching TRBD2. CDR1 and CDR2 (germline): DFQATT, SNEGSKA (reference sequence). Germline trimming cut 6 bases from V and 3 bases from J; bases unmatched to any gene: 6. CDR3 length: 14 amino acids. CDR3 amino acids: CSARGGVDTGELFF. CDR3 in DNA: TGCAGTGCCCGGGGGGGCGTCGACACCGGGGAGCTGTTTTTT.

This clonotype was observed at least ten times. This chain connects TRBV11-1 to TRBJ2-2; 7 bases map to TRBD1. Germline assignment: CDR1 SGHAT and CDR2 FQDESV (reference sequence). This CDR3 is built from 16 residues. The V gene end was trimmed by 4 bases and the J gene end by 4 bases; junction bases not matched to a gene: 9. This CDR3 is CASSYNRGIGTGELFF. CDR3 nucleotide sequence: TGTGCCAGCAGCTACAACAGGGGAATCGGCACCGGGGAGCTGTTTTTT.